Presented here are 21 T cell receptor beta chains from one specimen sequenced in a study of shared clonotypes between healthy human individuals. Repertoires were generated with immunoSEQ multiplex PCR, while TCRdb's copy carries only in-frame clones and drops some. The table records around 2.5 million clones, under 95% of them present only once. The specimen was naive CD4+ T cells from PBMCs. The subset denotes: CD45RA+ positively selected. The receptors originated from a man aged 18 to 29 in good health. Some clones in this sample may be carry-over from other donors' samples.

This chain's CDR3 is CASSLIGDTEAFF. CDR3 nucleotide sequence: TGTGCCAGCAGCTTAATAGGGGATACTGAAGCTTTCTTT. The chain couples TRBV7-9 to TRBJ1-1, with D possibly being TRBD1 (5 bases). Germline V gene data show CDR1 as SEHNR and CDR2 as FQNEAQ (reference sequence). The ends were cut back, 2 bases at V and 5 bases at J, with 9 bases in the middle. This CDR3 contains 13 residues.

The J gene is TRBJ2-7, the V gene TRBV19; D is possibly TRBD1 (6 bases). V lost 8 bases and J 3 bases, leaving 26 bases between the germline ends. This CDR3 contains 17 residues. In germline, CDR1 is LNHDA, CDR2 SQIVND (reference sequence). DNA for the CDR3: TGTGCCAGTTCTCCCCCCACCTGGACAGTCTACTACTACGAGCAGTACTTC. The encoded protein is CASSPPTWTVYYYEQYF.

The CDR3 coding sequence is TGTGCCAGCACAGGGGATACCGGGGAGCTGTTTTTT. The encoded protein is CASTGDTGELFF. The V gene is TRBV2, the J gene TRBJ2-2; maybe TRBD1 (6 bases). In germline, CDR1 is SNHLY, CDR2 FYNNEI. The CDR3 is made up of 12 amino acids. The ends were cut back, 7 bases at V and 5 bases at J, with 8 bases in the middle.

The chain employs TRBV5-1 and TRBJ1-1, with a weak D call TRBD1 (6 bases). V was shortened by 6 bases and J by 1 base, with 13 bases between the two germline ends. CDR1 is SGHRS, CDR2 YFSETQ, per germline. The CDR3 is 14 residues long. CDR3 sequence reads: CASIRGAGNTEAFF. CDR3 DNA: TGCGCCAGCATCAGGGGCGCGGGGAACACTGAAGCTTTCTTT.

The J gene is TRBJ1-1, the V gene TRBV5-8; the D is unclear. V lost 2 bases and J 0 bases, leaving 11 bases between the germline ends. Germline V gene lookup returns CDR1 SGHTS and CDR2 YDEGEE. There are 15 residues in the CDR3. The CDR3 loop reads CASSFPGVMNTEAFF. CDR3 coding DNA: TGTGCCAGCAGCTTCCCAGGAGTGATGAACACTGAAGCTTTCTTT.

The rearrangement links TRBV28 to TRBJ1-2; D remains unclear. V was cut by 3 bases and J by 7 bases, with 9 bases left in between. This CDR3 is built from 12 residues. Germline V gene lookup returns CDR1 MDHEN and CDR2 SYDVKM. The CDR3 nucleotides read TGTGCCAGCAGTTTCTCCCCATTTGGCTACACCTTC. Protein product: CASSFSPFGYTF.

Here the CDR3 DNA reads TGTGCCAGCAGCCTCAAGGAGCAGTACTTC. It yields the protein CASSLKEQYF. The chain couples TRBV7-9 to TRBJ2-7; no definite D call. The CDR3 length is 10 residues. Trimming took 5 bases from V and 7 from J, leaving 6 bases between them. Germline V gene data show CDR1 as SEHNR and CDR2 as FQNEAQ (reference sequence). The full variable domain, rest sourced from reference TRBV7-9 and TRBJ2-7, is DTGVSQNPRHKITKRGQNVTFRCDPISEHNRLYWYRQTLGQGPEFLTYFQNEAQLEKSRLLSDRFSAERPKGSFSTLEIQRTEQGDSAMYLCASSLKEQYFGPGTRLTVT.

The chain combines TRBV2 with TRBJ1-2; 12 bases match TRBD1. CDR3 length: 15 amino acids. Trimming cost V 3 bases and J 5 bases; bases outside gene matches: 4. Germline V gene sequence: CDR1 SNHLY, CDR2 FYNNEI. In DNA form, the CDR3 reads TGTGCCAGCAGTGAGGGACAGGGGGCGAGGTATGGCTACACCTTC. This gives the protein CASSEGQGARYGYTF. The full variable domain, in which reference TRBV2 and TRBJ1-2 provide the parts outside the CDR3, is EPEVTQTPSHQVTQMGQEVILRCVPISNHLYFYWYRQILGQKVEFLVSFYNNEISEKSEIFDDQFSVERPDGSNFTLKIRSTKLEDSAMYFCASSEGQGARYGYTFGSGTRLTVV.

The gene calls are TRBV2 and TRBJ2-3; D unresolved. Trimming took off 8 bases at V and 2 bases at J, with 11 bases between the two ends. Germline V gene lookup returns CDR1 SNHLY and CDR2 FYNNEI. This CDR3 has 13 amino acids. The CDR3 DNA reads TGTGCCAGCGCGCCTTACTCCACAGATACGCAGTATTTT. This translates into CASAPYSTDTQYF.

V and J are TRBV9 and TRBJ1-1, with D possibly being TRBD1 (5 bases). V was trimmed by 4 bases and J by 0 bases, leaving 13 bases between them. CDR1 and CDR2 from the germline V gene are SGDLS and YYNGEE. The CDR3 runs to 15 residues. The CDR3 DNA sequence: TGTGCCAGCAGCACCGGACACTCCGTGAACACTGAAGCTTTCTTT. It translates to CASSTGHSVNTEAFF.

This chain links TRBV9 with TRBJ1-2; 7 bases line up with TRBD1. V shed 3 bases and J 0 bases; nucleotides not matched to a gene: 8. The CDR3 has 16 amino acids. CDR1 is SGDLS, CDR2 YYNGEE, per germline. The CDR3 protein is CASSARPGQPNYGYTF. The DNA for the CDR3 is TGTGCCAGCAGCGCCCGACCGGGACAGCCTAACTATGGCTACACCTTC.

The chain couples TRBV9 to TRBJ1-2, with 7 bases lining up with TRBD1. V shed 2 bases, J shed 4 bases, and the junction held 5 bases outside the gene matches. CDR1 SGDLS and CDR2 YYNGEE come from the germline V gene. The CDR3 is made up of 14 amino acids. CDR3 in DNA: TGTGCCAGCAGCGTTAGTGGGGACAGCTATGGCTACACCTTC. As protein: CASSVSGDSYGYTF.

V is TRBV6-1 and J is TRBJ1-6, with TRBD1 matching over 7 bases. The V gene end was trimmed by 6 bases and the J gene end by 8 bases; junction bases not matched to a gene: 7. Per germline, CDR1 MNHNS and CDR2 SASEGT. The CDR3 extends over 14 amino acids. CDR3 in amino acids: CASRTGTDYSPLHF. Written as DNA, the CDR3 is TGTGCCAGCAGGACCGGGACAGATTATTCACCCCTCCACTTT.

J is TRBJ2-5 and V is TRBV11-1; 10 bases match TRBD1. J gave up 4 bases and V 5 bases, and 7 bases lay outside the gene matches. The germline gives CDR1 SGHAT, CDR2 FQDESV (reference sequence). CDR3 length: 15 residues. This CDR3 reads CASSDPDRGGETQYF. DNA for the CDR3: TGTGCCAGCAGCGACCCGGACAGGGGGGGAGAGACCCAGTACTTC.

The chain combines TRBV7-2 with TRBJ2-1; possibly TRBD2 for D (7 bases). The CDR3 has 13 amino acids. In germline, CDR1 is SGHTA, CDR2 FQGNSA. V lost 3 bases to trimming and J lost 9 bases, with 12 bases between them. CDR3 nucleotide sequence: TGTGCCAGCAGCTTGCAACGGGGGGCTGAGCAGTTCTTC. The encoded protein is CASSLQRGAEQFF.

This clone was picked up a small number of times. The same CDR3 can be traced to other DNA sequences in this sample. The chain employs TRBV5-4 and TRBJ2-6, with unresolved D. From germline, CDR1 is SGHNT and CDR2 YYREEE (reference sequence). Trimming pared 0 bases from V and 0 bases from J, leaving 4 bases between. This CDR3 is built from 15 residues. CDR3 sequence: CASSLDSSGANVLTF. The CDR3 DNA is TGTGCCAGCAGCTTGGACAGCTCTGGGGCCAACGTCCTGACTTTC.

The chain recombines TRBV2 with TRBJ2-1, with 13 bases aligning to TRBD2. CDR1 SNHLY and CDR2 FYNNEI come from the germline V gene. After removal of 5 bases from V and 13 bases from J, the junction contained 8 bases not matched to a gene. This CDR3 contains 14 residues. CDR3 sequence reads: CASSTGLAGVLQFF. DNA of the CDR3: TGTGCCAGCAGTACCGGACTAGCGGGAGTTCTACAGTTCTTC.

This clone is a singleton in its sample. CDR3 amino acids: CASSLIGQPNEKLFF. In nucleotides, the CDR3 is TGTGCCAGCAGCTTAATAGGTCAGCCTAATGAAAAACTGTTTTTT. This chain connects TRBV7-2 to TRBJ1-4, with unresolved D. This CDR3 region has 15 residues. CDR1 is SGHTA and CDR2 is FQGNSA in the germline V gene. The V and J ends lost 2 bases and 3 bases respectively, with 10 bases between them.

J is TRBJ1-5 and V is TRBV6-1; maybe TRBD1 (5 bases). The ends were cut back, 6 bases at V and 7 bases at J, with 16 bases in the middle. This CDR3 is built from 14 residues. CDR1 and CDR2 from the germline V gene are MNHNS and SASEGT. The CDR3, as DNA: TGTGCCAGCAGCCTCTCCAGGGTCGGGCAGCCCCAGCATTTT. Protein: CASSLSRVGQPQHF.

The chain combines TRBV5-1 with TRBJ1-1; possible D gene TRBD1, 6 bases. Trimming took off 5 bases at V and 4 bases at J, with 15 bases between the two ends. Per the germline V gene, CDR1 is SGHRS and CDR2 is YFSETQ. CDR3 length: 14 residues. The DNA for the CDR3 is TGCGCCAGCAGTAACACAGGGCCCCGCACTGAAGCTTTCTTT. Translated: CASSNTGPRTEAFF.

This rearrangement joins TRBV7-2 to TRBJ2-3; TRBD2 matches 8 bases. The CDR3 spans 14 residues. Germline loops: CDR1 SGHTA, CDR2 FQGNSA. V shed 4 bases, J shed 4 bases, and the junction held 4 bases outside the gene matches. CDR3 DNA sequence: TGTGCCAGCAGCTCCATCGGGGGGGCAGATACGCAGTATTTT. Its translation is CASSSIGGADTQYF.